The 21 T cell receptor beta chains listed next were all sequenced from one sample in a study of graft-versus-host responses after intestinal transplantation. The protocol was immunoSEQ multiplex PCR, while the TCRdb copy is restricted to in-frame clones and leaves out a portion. This table has over 100,000 clones, over 85% appearing once. Which antigens these TCRs recognize remains unknown. The sample was unstimulated CD4+ T cells sorted from spleen or lymph node cells, taken before transplant. Receptor source: a human donor who was the organ donor for an intestinal transplant.

A word on this clone: The same CDR3 can be traced to other DNA sequences in this sample. The chain recombines TRBV28 with TRBJ2-7; the match to TRBD1 covers 8 bases. The V and J ends lost 9 bases and 0 bases, in that order; junction bases with no gene match: 7. Per germline, CDR1 MDHEN and CDR2 SYDVKM. The CDR3 spans 14 residues. CDR3 in amino acids: CASSGQGSSYEQYF. The CDR3 region has the DNA TGTGCCAGTAGTGGACAGGGTAGCTCCTACGAGCAGTACTTC.

The chain joins TRBV9 to TRBJ2-2; the D gene could be TRBD1 or TRBD2 (5 bases each). From germline, CDR1 is SGDLS and CDR2 YYNGEE. Trimming left V 6 bases short and J 3 bases short, with 15 bases between. The CDR3 consists of 15 residues. In DNA, the CDR3 is TGTGCCAGCAAATCCGGGACGGGCGACACCGGGGAGCTGTTTTTT. Its translation: CASKSGTGDTGELFF.

J is TRBJ2-2 and V is TRBV30, with 16 positions matching TRBD2. This CDR3 is built from 17 residues. Per germline, CDR1 GTSNPN and CDR2 SVGIG (reference sequence). Trimming took 1 base from V and 7 from J; bases not matched to a gene: 6. CDR3 residues: CAWSAGLAGGPVGELFF. The CDR3 bases are TGTGCCTGGAGTGCGGGACTAGCGGGAGGGCCGGTCGGGGAGCTGTTTTTT.

This clone has only one observation. The V call is TRBV11-2, the J call TRBJ2-7, with D unresolved. CDR1 is SGHAT and CDR2 is FQNNGV in the germline V gene. V lost 7 bases to trimming and J lost 6 bases, with 10 bases between them. This CDR3 comprises 11 residues. The CDR3 protein is CASTKAVEQYF. CDR3 coding DNA: TGTGCCAGCACAAAGGCGGTCGAGCAGTACTTC.

This chain uses TRBV7-3 with TRBJ2-1; 9 bases line up with TRBD1. The germline CDR1 and CDR2 sequences are SGHTA and FQGTGA. V gave up 5 bases and J gave up 13 bases; unmatched junction bases: 15. The CDR3 has 15 amino acids. The CDR3 sequence: CASSPTGGVMTTQFF. The CDR3 DNA reads as TGTGCCAGCAGCCCCACAGGGGGCGTAATGACGACCCAGTTCTTC.

V is TRBV6-5 and J is TRBJ1-5; 7 bases are shared with TRBD1. J lost 7 bases, V lost 6 bases, and 6 bases had no gene match. CDR1 is MNHEY, CDR2 SVGAGI, per germline. The CDR3 is 13 amino acids. The CDR3 nucleotides are TGTGCCAGCAGACAGGGGTTCCGGCAGCCCCAGCATTTT. It is translated as CASRQGFRQPQHF.

The chain combines TRBV7-8 with TRBJ2-3; D might be TRBD1 (5 bases). From germline, CDR1 is SGHVS and CDR2 FQNEAQ. This CDR3 comprises 14 residues. The V end lost 1 base, the J end lost 9 bases, and 14 bases lay between the germline ends. In DNA, the CDR3 is TGTGCCAGCAGCTTAGGAACCCGTTCAGGGACGCAGTATTTT. Amino acid sequence: CASSLGTRSGTQYF.

The chain carries TRBV10-3 and TRBJ2-1; no firm D call. Per germline, CDR1 ENHRY and CDR2 SYGVKD. Deletions cut 4 bases from V and 8 bases from J, with 6 bases between. CDR3 length: 11 amino acids. The CDR3 reads CAISARDEQFF. CDR3 in DNA: TGTGCCATCAGTGCACGGGATGAGCAGTTCTTC.

The chain links TRBV6-5 to TRBJ2-2; 9 positions agree with TRBD2. Trimming took 2 bases from V and 3 from J; bases not matched to a gene: 4. The CDR3 extends over 16 amino acids. Germline V gives CDR1 MNHEY, CDR2 SVGAGI. DNA of the CDR3: TGTGCCAGCAGTTACCTTGGGACTAGCCACACCGGGGAGCTGTTTTTT. It specifies CASSYLGTSHTGELFF.

The V call is TRBV7-2, the J call TRBJ2-7; a possible D gene is TRBD2 (7 bases). Germline values: CDR1 SGHTA, CDR2 FQGNSA. The CDR3 contains 13 residues. The V end was cut by 0 bases, the J end by 11 bases, with 14 bases between. CDR3 DNA sequence: TGTGCCAGCAGCTTAGCGAGGGGGGGCACTGAGTACTTC. Translating it yields CASSLARGGTEYF. Looking up the rest from reference TRBV7-2 and TRBJ2-7 gives the full variable domain: GAGVSQSPSNKVTEKGKDVELRCDPISGHTALYWYRQSLGQGLEFLIYFQGNSAPDKSGLPSDRFSAERTGGSVSTLTIQRTQQEDSAVYLCASSLARGGTEYFGPGTRLTVT.

With regard to this clone: Other DNA sequences within the sample encode an identical CDR3. This chain uses TRBV4-1 with TRBJ2-4; 15 positions match TRBD2. This CDR3 has 18 residues. The germline V gene has CDR1 MGHRA and CDR2 YSYEKL. Germline trimming cut 4 bases from V and 0 bases from J; bases unmatched to any gene: 4. CDR3 sequence (DNA): TGCGCCAGCAGCCCAGGACTAGCGGGAGGGTTAGCCAAAAACATTCAGTACTTC. It translates to CASSPGLAGGLAKNIQYF.

The chain combines TRBV5-4 with TRBJ2-5; 9 bases fit TRBD2. The V segment lost 2 bases and the J segment 1 base; nucleotides outside the gene matches: 6. The CDR3 has 16 residues. CDR1 is SGHNT, CDR2 YYREEE, per germline (reference sequence). CDR3 protein: CASSFRTSASQETQYF. The CDR3 DNA reads TGTGCCAGCAGCTTTCGGACTAGCGCCTCCCAAGAGACCCAGTACTTC.

The chain combines TRBV5-5 with TRBJ2-3, with D possibly matching TRBD1 (6 bases). In germline, CDR1 is SGHKS, CDR2 YYEKEE (reference sequence). CDR3 length: 16 residues. With 4 bases removed from V and 2 bases from J, the gap between germline ends came to 17 bases. CDR3: CASSDRYTFYTDTQYF. The CDR3 coding sequence is TGTGCCAGCAGCGACAGGTACACCTTCTACACAGATACGCAGTATTTT.

The chain is built from TRBV6-6 and TRBJ2-7, with D unclear. This CDR3 contains 14 residues. The germline V gene encodes CDR1 MNHNY and CDR2 SVGAGI (reference sequence). Trimming took off 1 base at V and 3 bases at J, with 10 bases between the two ends. CDR3: CASSYLLDYYEQYF. The CDR3 region has the DNA TGTGCCAGCAGTTACTTGCTAGATTACTACGAGCAGTACTTC.

The J gene is TRBJ2-6, the V gene TRBV29-1, with D possibly matching TRBD2 (6 bases). The CDR3 is 16 residues long. V was pared by 7 bases and J by 0 bases, with 16 bases between. Germline V lookup: CDR1 SQVTM, CDR2 ANQGSEA. CDR3 nucleotides: TGCAGCGCCGCCCGGGCGGGGTCCTCTGGGGCCAACGTCCTGACTTTC. The encoded protein is CSAARAGSSGANVLTF.

This chain connects TRBV19 to TRBJ2-7; TRBD1 agrees at 8 bases. The CDR3 contains 13 residues. The V gene's germline CDR1 is LNHDA and CDR2 SQIVND (reference sequence). Trimming removed 6 bases from V and 5 bases from J; junction bases left unmatched: 6. The CDR3 here is CASSFQGAHEQYF. In nucleotides, the CDR3 is TGTGCCAGTAGCTTTCAGGGGGCACACGAGCAGTACTTC.

V usage is TRBV6-5 and J usage is TRBJ2-2, with a possible D match to TRBD1 (5 bases). V lost 2 bases to trimming and J lost 4 bases, with 14 bases between them. In germline, CDR1 is MNHEY, CDR2 SVGAGI. CDR3 length equals 16 residues. For the CDR3, the DNA is TGTGCCAGCAGTTACACCAGGGATCGTGGCACCGGGGAGCTGTTTTTT. It is translated as CASSYTRDRGTGELFF.

This clone was detected only once. The gene calls are TRBV6-5 and TRBJ1-2; D ambiguous. Germline CDR1 reads MNHEY; CDR2 reads SVGAGI. This CDR3 contains 11 residues. V shed 5 bases and J shed 4 bases, with 5 bases lying between them. The CDR3 region is CASSHLYGYTF. The CDR3 coding sequence is TGTGCCAGCAGTCACCTCTATGGCTACACCTTC.

The rearrangement links TRBV6-5 to TRBJ1-2; 7 nucleotides line up with TRBD1. This CDR3 has 14 residues. CDR1 is MNHEY, CDR2 SVGAGI, per germline. With 2 bases clipped from V and 2 bases from J, the junction kept 2 bases outside the gene matches. This CDR3 is CASSYRGRNYGYTF. The DNA for the CDR3 is TGTGCCAGCAGTTACAGGGGGCGCAACTATGGCTACACCTTC.

The rearrangement uses TRBV6-5 and TRBJ1-2; 7 bases map to TRBD1. CDR3 size: 15 residues. In germline, CDR1 is MNHEY, CDR2 SVGAGI. J gave up 7 bases and V 2 bases, and 10 bases lay outside the gene matches. The CDR3 bases are TGTGCCAGCAGTTACCCTTCCGCCAGGGGGGGTGGCTACACCTTC. Amino acids: CASSYPSARGGGYTF.

CDR3 residues: CASSVGRSQETQYF. The DNA of the CDR3 is TGTGCCAGCAGCGTAGGCCGATCGCAAGAGACCCAGTACTTC. The J gene is TRBJ2-5, the V gene TRBV9; no clear D. This CDR3 comprises 14 residues. The V end was cut by 0 bases, the J end by 2 bases, with 8 bases between. Germline assignment: CDR1 SGDLS and CDR2 YYNGEE.